The 5 T cell receptor beta chains below come from one sample, sequenced in a study of shared clonotypes between healthy human individuals. Some clones are missing from TCRdb's copy, which holds only in-frame ones; the method was immunoSEQ multiplex PCR. The sample holds 2,500,000 or so clones; around 90% are singletons and the top ten take more than 0.35%. Specimen: naive CD4+ T cells from PBMCs. Regarding subset: CD45RA+ positively selected. The receptors were sampled from a man aged 18-30 years in good health. Some clones in this sample may be carry-over from other donors' samples.

CDR3 sequence (DNA): TGTGCCAGCAGCCCGCCGGACTCAAGGCGGGAGACCCAGTACTTC. Translation: CASSPPDSRRETQYF. This rearrangement joins TRBV5-5 to TRBJ2-5; maybe TRBD2 (5 bases). The V and J ends lost 4 bases and 5 bases respectively, with 18 bases between them. Germline V lookup: CDR1 SGHKS, CDR2 YYEKEE (reference sequence). The CDR3 extends over 15 amino acids.

This clone turned up a few times. The J gene is TRBJ1-2, the V gene TRBV27; D gene uncertain. V lost 4 bases and J 4 bases, leaving 13 bases between the germline ends. The CDR3 has 14 residues. Looked up from germline, CDR1 is MNHEY and CDR2 is SMNVEV (reference sequence). CDR3 DNA sequence: TGTGCCAGCAGTTCTAAACCGAGCTCCTATGGCTACACCTTC. This codes for CASSSKPSSYGYTF.

The J gene is TRBJ1-2, the V gene TRBV11-2; TRBD1 might be the D (5 bases). Germline V lookup: CDR1 SGHAT, CDR2 FQNNGV. The V end lost 5 bases, the J end lost 0 bases, and 22 bases lay between the germline ends. The CDR3 runs 18 residues. The CDR3 is CASSHYSSQGHANYGYTF. CDR3 DNA sequence: TGTGCCAGCAGCCACTATTCTTCCCAGGGCCACGCTAACTATGGCTACACCTTC.

This rearrangement joins TRBV29-1 to TRBJ2-7; D possibly corresponds to TRBD2 (5 bases). Deletions cut 0 bases from V and 7 bases from J, with 13 bases between. Germline CDR1 reads SQVTM; CDR2 reads ANQGSEA. The CDR3 totals 13 residues. CDR3 sequence reads: CSVEEQLRGEQYF. For the CDR3, the DNA is TGCAGCGTTGAAGAACAGTTACGAGGGGAGCAGTACTTC.

J is TRBJ2-7 and V is TRBV14; D is ambiguous. V was pared by 0 bases and J by 3 bases, with 12 bases between. The CDR3 contains 15 residues. Germline lookup yields CDR1 SGHDN and CDR2 FVKESK. The CDR3 DNA reads TGTGCCAGCAGCCAAGATTTTACAGCCGGCTACGAGCAGTACTTC. Translated: CASSQDFTAGYEQYF.